This record covers a single T cell receptor beta chain. Its cognate antigen has yet to be identified. No base quality information exists; no much larger clone differs at one position. The immunoSEQ Assay was the method used to sequence TCRbeta CDR3 regions. After extraction, genomic DNA underwent amplification by bias-controlled multiplex PCR, followed by high-throughput sequencing. Per the authors' processing: To quantify the absolute abundance of every unique TCRbeta CDR3 region, sequences were collapsed and filtered. Usable DNA was measured by amplifying reference genes present in all nucleated cells, and TCRbeta template counts were normalized to that usable DNA to estimate T cell fraction. Repertoire TCRs were annotated as SARS-CoV-2-specific by exact matching of V gene, CDR3 amino acid sequence and J gene to a known reactive TCR set. The reference SARS-CoV-2 TCR set was obtained from MIRA and was filtered for enrichment in COVID-19-positive ImmuneCODE repertoires, whereby public or cross-reactive TCRs were removed. Drawing on the MIRA antigens, annotated TCRs were analysed further at the level of specific ORF or position within ORF. Breadth was defined as the number of annotated unique rearrangements divided by the total number of unique productive rearrangements, and depth was defined as the summed frequency of the annotated unique rearrangements. Two-sided Wilcoxon rank-sum tests were applied when comparing TCR breadth between groups. The clones in this table, taken by TCRdb from immuneACCESS, are in-frame only. Not every clone is retained; where verified, under half of the shortfall comes from an unresolved V gene, and the cause of the rest is unknown. D and trimming come from the DNA, and the V and J calls and clone size come from that table. Here the sample has about 420,000 clones; around 87% occur a single time. In total, the top ten clones hold 3.6% of the sample.

This sample was included in a study of Ad26.COV2.S vaccination and SARS-CoV-2 variants (dated by TCRdb to the early 2020s). The study in broad terms: Donors in the vaccine arm were drawn from COV1001, a multicentre, randomized, double-blind, placebo-controlled phase I-IIa trial testing Ad26.COV2.S in healthy adults. Dosing of Ad26.COV2.S was intramuscular, at either 5x10^10 or 1x10^11 viral particles, delivered as one shot or as two shots spaced 56 days apart. Sequencing of the TCRbeta repertoire served to evaluate the specificity and breadth of SARS-CoV-2-reactive T cell receptors following Ad26.COV2.S vaccination. A total of approximately 32 samples were included in the TCR-sequenced set, comprising around 19 Ad26.COV2.S vaccine recipients, 5 placebo recipients and 8 SARS-CoV-2 convalescent individuals. Participants in the trial were split at random into five groups of five each, receiving low-dose or high-dose Ad26.COV2.S once or twice, or else placebo on both occasions. Investigators remained blinded to trial group allocation during experiments and outcome assessment.

What this sample's treatment or condition label stands for: 15 to 20 received Ad26.COV2.S at low or high dose, single or two shots; several received placebo; per-sample allocation not given. For vaccine and placebo recipients, the sequenced repertoires came from samples collected on day 63 after the first injection. Between 29 July and 7 August 2020, Cohort 1b enrolled 25 adults aged 18-55 years at one site in Boston, USA. As a vaccine, Ad26.COV2.S was a replication-incompetent adenovirus type 26 vector that expressed a prefusion-stabilized SARS-CoV-2 spike protein derived from the original Wuhan strain. The CDR3 contains 18 residues, cysteine and phenylalanine counted. Only CDR3 DNA is held: 54 bases, read in frame from base 1. General conclusions and limits of the study: Substantial breadth of spike-specific CD8+ and CD4+ T cell responses was reported after vaccination. Comparable non-spike TCR breadth was observed between vaccine and placebo recipients, consistent with only spike being contained in the vaccine. The study was not powered for comparison of responses between vaccine doses or regimens. According to the authors, total T cell responses may have been underestimated by the TCR breadth and depth analyses. Compared with placebo recipients, Ad26.COV2.S recipients showed higher spike-specific TCR breadth (P = 0.0014).

This sequence uses TRBV1 and TRBJ2-3; the D call of TRBD2 is as the table states it, not checked on the DNA. TRBV1 is listed as a pseudogene. The receptor's source is a person between 18 and 65 years old who received the Ad26.COV2.S COVID-19 vaccine or a placebo. The starting material was peripheral blood, obtained in a trial of Ad26.COV2.S vaccine versus placebo. The CDR3 here reads CTSSPRLAGGFTGDTQYF. Here is the DNA: TGCACCAGCAGCCCTCGACTAGCGGGGGGGTTTACAGGAGATACGCAGTATTTT.